This TCR beta chain was sequenced during a study of cytomegalovirus exposure and HLA in healthy donors. Study-wide findings and caveats: It was 150 to 200 TCR beta chains that were listed as cytomegalovirus-associated.

Generated by immunoSEQ multiplex PCR, the TCRdb table keeps only in-frame clones and is missing some. The sample holds approximately 150,000 clones; just under 85% are singletons and the top ten take over 2%. V shed 5 bases, J shed 7 bases, and the junction held 12 bases outside the gene matches. CDR1 and CDR2 from the germline V gene are MNHEY and SMNVEV (reference sequence). This CDR3 region has 16 residues. About this clone: The antigen remains unidentified.

The approximately 120-subject validation cohort, separate from the approximately 670-subject first cohort, included the donors. The sequence was obtained from a man aged 30 to 45 in good health and CMV-seropositive. This rearrangement joins TRBV27 to TRBJ2-2; TRBD1 agrees at 8 bases. Sequences were obtained from PBMCs. The CDR3 DNA sequence: TGTGCCAGCAGTGTAATTGGGAGGACAGGGCTCGGGGAGCTGTTTTTT. As protein: CASSVIGRTGLGELFF.